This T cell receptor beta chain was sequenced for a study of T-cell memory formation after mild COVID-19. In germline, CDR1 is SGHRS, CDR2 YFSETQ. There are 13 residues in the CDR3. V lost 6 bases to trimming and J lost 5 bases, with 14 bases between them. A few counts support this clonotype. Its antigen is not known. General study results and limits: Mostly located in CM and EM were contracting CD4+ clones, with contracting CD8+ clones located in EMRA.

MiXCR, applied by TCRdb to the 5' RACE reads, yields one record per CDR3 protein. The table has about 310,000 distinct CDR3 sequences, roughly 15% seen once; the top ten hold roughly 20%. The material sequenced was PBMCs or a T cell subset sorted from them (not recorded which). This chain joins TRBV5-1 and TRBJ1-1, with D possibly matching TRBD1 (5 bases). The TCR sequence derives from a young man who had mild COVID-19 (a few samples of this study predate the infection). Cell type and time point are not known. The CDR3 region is CASKGRVGTEAFF. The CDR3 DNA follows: TGCGCCAGCAAGGGCAGGGTGGGAACTGAAGCTTTCTTT.